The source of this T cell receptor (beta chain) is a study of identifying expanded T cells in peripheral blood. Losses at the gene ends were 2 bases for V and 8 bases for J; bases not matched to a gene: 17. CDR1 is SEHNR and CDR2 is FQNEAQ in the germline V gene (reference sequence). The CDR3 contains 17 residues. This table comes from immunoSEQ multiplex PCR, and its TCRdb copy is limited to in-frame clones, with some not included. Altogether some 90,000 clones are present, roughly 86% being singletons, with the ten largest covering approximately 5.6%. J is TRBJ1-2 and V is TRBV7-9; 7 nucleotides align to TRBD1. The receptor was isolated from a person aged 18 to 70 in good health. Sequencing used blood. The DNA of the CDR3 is TGTGCCAGCAGCTTAACAAAGAGGACAGGTGGGGATGGAGGCTACACCTTC. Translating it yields CASSLTKRTGGDGGYTF.